A single sample is the source of the 30 T cell receptor beta chains below, sequenced in a study of blood T cell repertoires in COVID-19. Sequenced by immunoSEQ multiplex PCR; TCRdb stores in-frame clones only, minus some. This sample has some 5,200 clones, with 70% to 90% found just once. Sequenced sample: peripheral blood. These receptors were collected from a woman older than 75 with acute or convalescent COVID-19.

V usage is TRBV6-4 and J usage is TRBJ2-4, with unresolved D. CDR1 and CDR2 (germline): MRHNA, SNTAGT. Between the trimmed V and J ends, which lost 5 bases and 9 bases, there was a span of 14 bases. The length of the CDR3 is 13 residues. This CDR3 reads CASSSEGSAIQYF. The CDR3 DNA reads TGTGCCAGCAGTTCCGAAGGAAGCGCCATTCAGTACTTC.

The rearrangement uses TRBV5-1 and TRBJ2-5, with 13 bases aligning to TRBD2. Trimming at V came to 4 bases and at J to 5 bases, leaving 20 bases not matched to a gene. Per the germline V gene, CDR1 is SGHRS and CDR2 is YFSETQ. The CDR3 has 20 residues. The CDR3 spells CASSTPGTVITSGGVETQYF. The CDR3 region has the DNA TGCGCCAGCAGCACGCCCGGGACAGTTATTACTAGCGGGGGGGTTGAGACCCAGTACTTC. The whole variable domain, filled in from reference TRBV5-1 and TRBJ2-5, reads KAGVTQTPRYLIKTRGQQVTLSCSPISGHRSVSWYQQTPGQGLQFLFEYFSETQRNKGNFPGRFSGRQFSNSRSEMNVSTLELGDSALYLCASSTPGTVITSGGVETQYFGPGTRLLVL.

The chain uses TRBV28 and TRBJ2-1, with 9 bases that match TRBD1. V lost 2 bases, J lost 5 bases, and 1 base stayed unmatched. Germline V CDR1 and CDR2: MDHEN, SYDVKM. This CDR3 comprises 14 residues. The CDR3 sequence is CASSLGDRDNEQFF. As DNA, the CDR3 is TGTGCCAGCAGTTTAGGGGACAGGGACAATGAGCAGTTCTTC.

The chain joins TRBV18 to TRBJ2-7; no firm D call. The ends were cut back, 3 bases at V and 0 bases at J, with 12 bases in the middle. This CDR3 comprises 15 residues. From germline, CDR1 is KGHSH and CDR2 LQKENI. The CDR3 protein is CASSPNTDSSYEQYF. CDR3 coding DNA: TGTGCCAGCTCACCCAATACAGATAGCTCCTACGAGCAGTACTTC.

The chain couples TRBV6-6 to TRBJ2-2, with D possibly matching TRBD1 (6 bases). This CDR3 contains 15 residues. Deletions cut 5 bases from V and 0 bases from J, with 10 bases between. The germline V gene has CDR1 MNHNY and CDR2 SVGAGI (reference sequence). The CDR3 bases are TGTGCCAGCAGTCAACAGGGTACGAACACCGGGGAGCTGTTTTTT. Its protein product is CASSQQGTNTGELFF.

This clone was recorded a few times. The V and J genes are TRBV29-1 and TRBJ1-6; the match to TRBD1 covers 8 bases. J was trimmed by 10 bases and V by 6 bases; bases with no gene match: 11. CDR3 length: 14 amino acids. From germline, CDR1 is SQVTM and CDR2 ANQGSEA. The chain's CDR3 is CSVRTGTGDSPLHF. CDR3 DNA: TGCAGCGTCAGGACCGGGACAGGCGACTCACCCCTCCACTTT.

In its sample, this clone was seen a few times. This sequence joins TRBV7-6 and TRBJ2-7, with 8 nucleotides matching TRBD1. CDR3 length equals 15 residues. Trimming at V came to 5 bases and at J to 7 bases, leaving 13 bases not matched to a gene. The germline V gene encodes CDR1 SGHVS and CDR2 FNYEAQ. The CDR3 coding sequence is TGTGCCAGCAGCACAGGACAGGGCAGGATTGGGGAGCAGTACTTC. The encoded protein is CASSTGQGRIGEQYF.

The chain carries TRBV5-1 and TRBJ1-2, with no clear D. The germline V gene encodes CDR1 SGHRS and CDR2 YFSETQ. The V end lost 0 bases, the J end lost 7 bases, and 10 bases lay between the germline ends. The CDR3 spans 13 residues. The CDR3 nucleotides read TGCGCCAGCAGCTTGGGCCGGGATTTTGGCTACACCTTC. Its protein is CASSLGRDFGYTF.

The chain recombines TRBV28 with TRBJ1-2; TRBD1 aligns across 10 bases. This CDR3 has 18 residues. Trimming at V came to 6 bases and at J to 6 bases, leaving 19 bases not matched to a gene. CDR1 is MDHEN and CDR2 is SYDVKM in the germline V gene. CDR3 coding DNA: TGTGCCAGCAGCTTGAACGGGGACAGGGGAATGGTGTGGGATGGCTACACCTTC. Residues: CASSLNGDRGMVWDGYTF.

The chain joins TRBV19 to TRBJ1-2; the D gene is possibly TRBD1 (5 bases). Germline V CDR1 and CDR2: LNHDA, SQIVND (reference sequence). The CDR3 extends over 15 amino acids. Trimming removed 6 bases from V and 5 bases from J, with 19 bases in between. This CDR3 reads CASSPPLGGGYGYTF. CDR3 bases: TGTGCCAGTAGCCCACCCCTCGGGGGGGGTTATGGCTACACCTTC.

The CDR3 sequence is CASSATVNTEAFF. In nucleotides, the CDR3 is TGTGCCAGCAGCGCGACAGTGAACACTGAAGCTTTCTTT. The chain combines TRBV11-2 with TRBJ1-1; the D gene is possibly TRBD1 (5 bases). Germline-derived CDR1 and CDR2 are SGHAT and FQNNGV. Trimming removed 5 bases from V and 0 bases from J, with 7 bases in between. The length of the CDR3 is 13 residues.

The rearrangement links TRBV4-1 to TRBJ2-5; a possible D gene is TRBD1 (6 bases). CDR3 length equals 15 residues. In germline, CDR1 is MGHRA, CDR2 YSYEKL. With 1 base removed from V and 3 bases from J, the gap between germline ends came to 12 bases. As DNA, the CDR3 is TGCGCCAGCAGCCAAGCGGACAGCAAAGAAGAGACCCAGTACTTC. Residues: CASSQADSKEETQYF.

This clone is a singleton in its sample. The chain is built from TRBV5-1 and TRBJ2-5; 13 bases align to TRBD2. Germline V lookup: CDR1 SGHRS, CDR2 YFSETQ. Trimming cost V 0 bases and J 4 bases; bases outside gene matches: 0. The CDR3 spans 15 residues. CDR3 coding DNA: TGCGCCAGCAGCTTGGGGACTAGCGGGGGAGAGACCCAGTACTTC. Translation gives CASSLGTSGGETQYF.

CDR3 sequence (DNA): TGTGCCAGCAGTTACGGAGGGGGCGCGGAGACCCAGTACTTC. It codes for CASSYGGGAETQYF. The chain joins TRBV6-6 to TRBJ2-5, with D maybe TRBD1 (7 bases). V shed 2 bases and J shed 5 bases, with 12 bases lying between them. The CDR3 loop spans 14 amino acids. Germline CDR1 reads MNHNY; CDR2 reads SVGAGI (reference sequence).

This clone occurred a few times. The V and J genes are TRBV13 and TRBJ1-1, with D possibly being TRBD1 (6 bases). The CDR3 loop spans 16 amino acids. Trimming removed 5 bases at V and 0 bases at J, with 16 bases between. Germline V gene sequence: CDR1 PRHDT, CDR2 FYEKMQ (reference sequence). The CDR3 here is CASSLGTRTVNTEAFF. The CDR3 DNA sequence: TGTGCCAGCAGCCTCGGGACAAGGACAGTGAACACTGAAGCTTTCTTT.

The chain couples TRBV5-5 to TRBJ1-1; 9 positions match TRBD1. After removal of 4 bases from V and 3 bases from J, the junction contained 7 bases not matched to a gene. CDR1 is SGHKS and CDR2 is YYEKEE in the germline V gene (reference sequence). CDR3 length equals 15 residues. CDR3 nucleotides: TGTGCCAGCAGCGATCCGGGACAGGGCGACACTGAAGCTTTCTTT. Amino acid sequence: CASSDPGQGDTEAFF.

The CDR3: CASSPLGATDTQYF. The CDR3, as DNA: TGCGCCAGCAGCCCATTAGGGGCAACAGATACGCAGTATTTT. The chain couples TRBV5-1 to TRBJ2-3; perhaps TRBD1 as D (5 bases). Trimming stripped 4 bases from V and 3 bases from J, with 12 bases between. The germline gives CDR1 SGHRS, CDR2 YFSETQ. This CDR3 has 14 amino acids. Filled out from reference TRBV5-1 and TRBJ2-3, the complete variable domain reads KAGVTQTPRYLIKTRGQQVTLSCSPISGHRSVSWYQQTPGQGLQFLFEYFSETQRNKGNFPGRFSGRQFSNSRSEMNVSTLELGDSALYLCASSPLGATDTQYFGPGTRLTVL.

The V and J genes are TRBV2 and TRBJ2-7; TRBD1 aligns across 9 bases. Germline-derived CDR1 and CDR2 are SNHLY and FYNNEI. This CDR3 is built from 13 residues. Germline trimming cut 8 bases from V and 3 bases from J; bases unmatched to any gene: 5. The CDR3 region has the DNA TGTGCCAGCCGAAGGGGACAGGGCTACGAGCAGTACTTC. It yields the protein CASRRGQGYEQYF.

The chain has TRBV10-3 and TRBJ1-5; D gene unclear. Germline V gives CDR1 ENHRY, CDR2 SYGVKD. V lost 2 bases and J lost 7, with 12 bases in between. There are 14 residues in the CDR3. CDR3 in DNA: TGTGCCATCAGTGAGGGAGCCCGGGGACAGCCCCAGCATTTT. It specifies CAISEGARGQPQHF.

The rearrangement links TRBV7-3 to TRBJ2-1; D call uncertain. Germline values: CDR1 SGHTA, CDR2 FQGTGA. The germline V and J ends were trimmed by 2 bases and 0 bases, with 8 bases remaining between them. The CDR3 consists of 15 residues. CDR3 in amino acids: CASSLQQSSYNEQFF. In nucleotides, the CDR3 is TGTGCCAGCAGCTTACAACAGAGCTCCTACAATGAGCAGTTCTTC. Supplemented by reference TRBV7-3 and TRBJ2-1, the full variable domain reads GAGVSQTPSNKVTEKGKYVELRCDPISGHTALYWYRQSLGQGPEFLIYFQGTGAADDSGLPNDRFFAVRPEGSVSTLKIQRTERGDSAVYLCASSLQQSSYNEQFFGPGTRLTVL.

V is TRBV5-1 and J is TRBJ2-7; a weak D match, TRBD1 (5 bases). Germline loops: CDR1 SGHRS, CDR2 YFSETQ. The ends were cut back, 3 bases at V and 3 bases at J, with 10 bases in the middle. The CDR3 totals 13 residues. The CDR3 spells CASSSTTGYEQYF. The DNA of the CDR3 is TGCGCCAGCAGCTCGACCACAGGCTACGAGCAGTACTTC. The full variable domain, in which reference TRBV5-1 and TRBJ2-7 provide the parts outside the CDR3, is KAGVTQTPRYLIKTRGQQVTLSCSPISGHRSVSWYQQTPGQGLQFLFEYFSETQRNKGNFPGRFSGRQFSNSRSEMNVSTLELGDSALYLCASSSTTGYEQYFGPGTRLTVT.

The chain combines TRBV5-1 with TRBJ2-7, with 7 nucleotides matching TRBD2. In germline, CDR1 is SGHRS, CDR2 YFSETQ. The CDR3 has 12 amino acids. J gave up 9 bases and V 0 bases, and 3 bases lay outside the gene matches. The chain's CDR3 is CASSLAGEGQYF. The CDR3 coding sequence is TGCGCCAGCAGCTTGGCCGGGGAGGGGCAGTACTTC.

J is TRBJ1-5 and V is TRBV28; 8 nucleotides line up with TRBD1. The CDR3 has 15 amino acids. V was pared by 5 bases and J by 6 bases, with 9 bases of the junction left unmatched. CDR1 MDHEN and CDR2 SYDVKM come from the germline V gene. CDR3 amino acids: CASSVQGGWLQPQHF. The CDR3 nucleotides read TGTGCCAGCAGTGTACAGGGGGGTTGGCTTCAGCCCCAGCATTTT.

This sequence joins TRBV5-1 and TRBJ1-6; the match to TRBD1 covers 8 bases. This CDR3 has 15 residues. Germline V gives CDR1 SGHRS, CDR2 YFSETQ. V lost 6 bases to trimming and J lost 7 bases; unmatched junction nucleotides: 9. The CDR3 loop reads CASTMLQGGNSPLHF. DNA for the CDR3: TGCGCCAGCACCATGTTACAGGGGGGAAATTCACCCCTCCACTTT.

The chain combines TRBV3-1 (or the pseudogene TRBV3-2) with TRBJ2-5, with D possibly being TRBD2 (6 bases). The V end was cut by 4 bases, the J end by 5 bases, with 11 bases between. CDR3 length: 13 amino acids. From germline, CDR1 is LGHDT and CDR2 YNNKEL (reference sequence). CDR3 protein: CASSLSGGETQYF. DNA for the CDR3: TGTGCCAGCAGCCTATCCGGAGGGGAGACCCAGTACTTC.

The chain combines TRBV6-5 with TRBJ1-2; 10 bases fit TRBD1. The CDR3 spans 14 residues. Germline values: CDR1 MNHEY, CDR2 SVGAGI. V was pared by 7 bases and J by 3 bases, with 5 bases of the junction left unmatched. The CDR3 region has the DNA TGTGCCAGCAAGGACAGGGGGGGATACTATGGCTACACCTTC. This sequence encodes CASKDRGGYYGYTF.

The J gene is TRBJ1-2, the V gene TRBV6-5, with 7 positions matching TRBD1. Germline V lookup: CDR1 MNHEY, CDR2 SVGAGI. CDR3 length: 13 amino acids. The V and J ends lost 5 bases and 1 base, in that order; junction bases with no gene match: 1. In nucleotides, the CDR3 is TGTGCCAGCAGTCGGGACAGTAACTATGGCTACACCTTC. Its translation: CASSRDSNYGYTF.

This clone appeared once. The V gene is TRBV10-3, the J gene TRBJ2-3; D is unresolved. V dropped 0 bases and J dropped 1 base, with 5 bases sitting between them. The CDR3 is 14 residues long. Germline assignment: CDR1 ENHRY and CDR2 SYGVKD. CDR3 nucleotides: TGTGCCATCAGTGAGTCCACTGGCACAGATACGCAGTATTTT. This sequence encodes CAISESTGTDTQYF.

The chain employs TRBV11-2 and TRBJ2-2; 8 bases align to TRBD1. CDR1 and CDR2 (germline): SGHAT, FQNNGV. With V trimmed by 5 bases and J by 7 bases, 6 bases remained unmatched. The CDR3 spans 14 residues. The CDR3 region has the DNA TGTGCCAGCAGCCAGGACAGGGCGGGCGGGGAGCTGTTTTTT. It encodes CASSQDRAGGELFF.

As DNA, the CDR3 is TGTGCCAGCAGCTTAAGGGGTCACAGCACAGATACGCAGTATTTT. Protein: CASSLRGHSTDTQYF. The J gene is TRBJ2-3, the V gene TRBV11-3; D is perhaps TRBD1 (5 bases). The V and J ends lost 2 bases and 0 bases respectively, with 9 bases between them. Germline lookup yields CDR1 SGHNT and CDR2 YENEEA. The CDR3 has 15 residues.